This T cell receptor (beta chain) was recorded in a study of neurological immune-mediated disorders. CDR1 and CDR2 (germline): MNHEY, SMNVEV (reference sequence). The CDR3 is 18 residues long. J lost 4 bases, V lost 2 bases, and 13 bases had no gene match. A remark on this clonotype: What it recognizes is unknown.

The study drew its healthy controls from blood bank volunteers in Maryland, USA. The cDNA was produced through 5'RACE with 10-nucleotide random UMIs. In TCRdb, the 5' RACE reads were re-called with MiXCR into one record per CDR3 protein. The table lists 50,000 or so distinct CDR3 sequences, 15% to 20% of them singletons. Whole-study findings and limits: Across subjects, expanded clones had no CDR3 amino acid sequences in common, pointing to private repertoires in all groups.

The genes are TRBV27 and TRBJ2-1; 8 bases agree with TRBD2. The source material was PBMCs. The receptor comes from a man between 60 and 75 years old in good health. The CDR3 loop is CASSLSSGRAAAYNEQFF. The CDR3, as DNA: TGTGCCAGCAGTTTAAGCAGCGGGAGAGCTGCCGCTTACAATGAGCAGTTCTTC.